This TCR beta chain was profiled in a study of cytomegalovirus exposure and HLA in healthy donors. Whole-study context: Later analysis reported that the 95 to 150 validation repertoires shared the platform of the roughly 710 first-cohort repertoires. Broader study findings: The tendency of first-cohort TCR clusters to co-occur in the 120 or so validation repertoires was the finding of a later analysis.

This clone was recorded a few times. The antigen is not known. Assay used: immunoSEQ multiplex PCR; TCRdb lists only in-frame clones, some missing. This sample yields 150,000 to 200,000 clones, of which 87% are seen a single time; approximately 1.5% belongs to the top ten. There are 13 residues in the CDR3. Trimming removed 3 bases from V and 7 bases from J; junction bases left unmatched: 2. Germline CDR1 is GTSNPN and CDR2 is SVGIG (reference sequence). This TCR came from a woman aged 25-40 years in good health and CMV-seronegative. The specimen was PBMCs. The chain uses TRBV30 and TRBJ1-6, with 8 bases aligning to TRBD1. The CDR3 DNA is TGTGCCTGGAGGACAGGGGACAATTCACCCCTCCACTTT. Translating gives CAWRTGDNSPLHF.